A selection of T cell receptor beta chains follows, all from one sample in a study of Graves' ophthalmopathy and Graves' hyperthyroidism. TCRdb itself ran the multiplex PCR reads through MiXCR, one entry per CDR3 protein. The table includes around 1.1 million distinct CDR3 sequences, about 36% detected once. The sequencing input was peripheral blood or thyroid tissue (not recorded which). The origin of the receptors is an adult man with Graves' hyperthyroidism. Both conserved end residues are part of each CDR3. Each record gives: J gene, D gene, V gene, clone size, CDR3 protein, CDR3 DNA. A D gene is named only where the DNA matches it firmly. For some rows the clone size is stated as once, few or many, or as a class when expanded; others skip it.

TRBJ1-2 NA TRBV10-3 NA CAIGHGDFGGYTF TGTGCCATCGGTCATGGGGACTTTGGTGGCTACACCTTC
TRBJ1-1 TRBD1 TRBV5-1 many CASSLGTGGEAFF TGCGCCAGCAGCTTGGGGACAGGCGGTGAAGCTTTCTTT
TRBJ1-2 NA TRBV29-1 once CSLARQRDGYTF TGCAGCTTAGCCCGACAGCGCGATGGCTACACCTTC
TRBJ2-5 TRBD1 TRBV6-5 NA CASSDPDRGLETQYF TGTGCCAGCAGCGACCCGGACAGGGGGTTGGAGACCCAGTACTTC
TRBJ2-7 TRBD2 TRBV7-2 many CASSLISPASGAYEQYF TGTGCCAGCAGCTTAATATCCCCCGCTAGCGGGGCCTACGAGCAGTACTTC
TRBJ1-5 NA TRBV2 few CATELGMGETQHF TGTGCCACCGAACTAGGGATGGGAGAGACCCAGCATTTT
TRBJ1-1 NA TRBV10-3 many CAISPGTLNTEAFF TGTGCCATCAGTCCGGGGACCTTGAACACTGAAGCTTTCTTT
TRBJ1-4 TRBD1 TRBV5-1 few CASSFSGQGLREKLFF TGTGCCAGCAGCTTTTCGGGACAGGGACTTCGAGAAAAACTGTTTTTT
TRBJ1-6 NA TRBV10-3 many CAISPGRRTNSPLHF TGTGCCATCAGTCCGGGGAGACGTACTAATTCACCCCTCCACTTT
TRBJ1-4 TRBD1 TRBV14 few CASSRNRGLFGNEKLFF TGTGCCAGCAGCCGGAACAGGGGGCTATTTGGTAATGAAAAACTGTTTTTT
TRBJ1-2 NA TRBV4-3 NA CASSPEPSLNYGYTF TGCGCCAGCAGCCCAGAACCATCCCTTAACTATGGCTACACCTTC
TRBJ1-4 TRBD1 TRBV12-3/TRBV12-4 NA CASSPDGQGAEKLFF TGTGCCAGCAGTCCCGACGGACAGGGGGCGGAAAAACTGTTTTTT
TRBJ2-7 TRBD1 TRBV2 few CASKDRSAYEQYF TGTGCCAGCAAGGACAGGAGTGCCTACGAGCAGTACTTC
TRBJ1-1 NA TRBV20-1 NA CSAPDRGMNTEAFF TGCAGTGCTCCAGATCGCGGGATGAACACTGAAGCTTTCTTT
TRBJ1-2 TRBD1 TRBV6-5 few CASSFTPTGSYGYTF TGTGCCAGCAGTTTCACCCCGACAGGGTCCTATGGCTACACCTTC